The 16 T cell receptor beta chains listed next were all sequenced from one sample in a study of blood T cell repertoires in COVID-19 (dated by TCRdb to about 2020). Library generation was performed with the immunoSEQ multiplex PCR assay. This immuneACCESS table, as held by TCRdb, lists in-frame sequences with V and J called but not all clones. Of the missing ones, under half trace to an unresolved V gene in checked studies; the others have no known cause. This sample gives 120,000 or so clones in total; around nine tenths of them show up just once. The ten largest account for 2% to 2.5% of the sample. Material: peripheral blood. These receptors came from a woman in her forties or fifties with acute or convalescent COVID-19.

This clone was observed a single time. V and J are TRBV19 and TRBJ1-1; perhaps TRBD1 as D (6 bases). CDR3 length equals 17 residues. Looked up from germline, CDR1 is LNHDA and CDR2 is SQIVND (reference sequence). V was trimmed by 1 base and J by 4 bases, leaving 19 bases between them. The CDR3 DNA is TGTGCCAGTAGTATAGTGGGGGGGCTACTGAGACGCACTGAAGCTTTCTTT. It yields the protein CASSIVGGLLRRTEAFF.

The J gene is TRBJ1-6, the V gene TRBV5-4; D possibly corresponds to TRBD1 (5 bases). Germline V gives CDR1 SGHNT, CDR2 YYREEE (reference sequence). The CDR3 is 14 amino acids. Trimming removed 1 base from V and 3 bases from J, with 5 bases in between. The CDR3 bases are TGTGCCAGCAGCTTGCAGGGCTATAATTCACCCCTCCACTTT. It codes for CASSLQGYNSPLHF.

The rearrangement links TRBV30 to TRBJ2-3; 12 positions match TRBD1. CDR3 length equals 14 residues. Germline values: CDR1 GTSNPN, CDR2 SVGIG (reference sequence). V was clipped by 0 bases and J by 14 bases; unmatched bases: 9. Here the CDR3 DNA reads TGTGCCTGGAGTGTATATGGGACAGGGGGCCGGGGGTATTTT. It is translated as CAWSVYGTGGRGYF. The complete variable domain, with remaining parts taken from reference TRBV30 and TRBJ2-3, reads SQTIHQWPATLVQPVGSPLSLECTVEGTSNPNLYWYRQAAGRGLQLLFYSVGIGQISSEVPQNLSASRPQDRQFILSSKKLLLSDSGFYLCAWSVYGTGGRGYFGPGTRLTVL.

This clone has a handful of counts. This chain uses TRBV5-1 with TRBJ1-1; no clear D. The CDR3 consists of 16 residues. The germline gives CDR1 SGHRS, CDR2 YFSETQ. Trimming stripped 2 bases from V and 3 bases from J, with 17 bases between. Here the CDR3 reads CASSFGVAGRDTEAFF. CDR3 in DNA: TGCGCCAGCAGCTTCGGAGTGGCGGGGAGGGACACTGAAGCTTTCTTT.

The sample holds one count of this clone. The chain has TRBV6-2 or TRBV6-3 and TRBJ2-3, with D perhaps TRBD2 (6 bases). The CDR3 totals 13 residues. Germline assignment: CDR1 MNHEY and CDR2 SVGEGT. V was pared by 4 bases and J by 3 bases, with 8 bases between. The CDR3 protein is CASSSGGTDTQYF. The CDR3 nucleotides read TGTGCCAGCAGTTCCGGGGGTACAGATACGCAGTATTTT.

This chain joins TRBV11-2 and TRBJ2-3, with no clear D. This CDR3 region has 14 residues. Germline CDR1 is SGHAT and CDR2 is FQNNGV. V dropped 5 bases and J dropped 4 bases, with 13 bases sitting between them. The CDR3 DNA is TGTGCCAGCAGCGCCCGCCTAGGTCCAGATACGCAGTATTTT. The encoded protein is CASSARLGPDTQYF.

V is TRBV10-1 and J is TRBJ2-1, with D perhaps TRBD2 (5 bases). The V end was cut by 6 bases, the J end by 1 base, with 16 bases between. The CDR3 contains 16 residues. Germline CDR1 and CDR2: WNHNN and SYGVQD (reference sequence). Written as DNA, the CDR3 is TGCGCCAGCAGCCCGGGGTCGGTAAGGTCCTACAATGAGCAGTTCTTC. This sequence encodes CASSPGSVRSYNEQFF.

CDR3 nucleotides: TGCGCCAGCAGCAGAACCGGGACTAGCGGTGCACATGAGCAGTTCTTC. This translates into CASSRTGTSGAHEQFF. V is TRBV5-1 and J is TRBJ2-1, with 11 positions matching TRBD2. CDR1 is SGHRS, CDR2 YFSETQ, per germline. V dropped 4 bases and J dropped 8; count of bases not matched to a gene: 11. This CDR3 has 16 residues. The full variable domain, its missing parts supplied by reference TRBV5-1 and TRBJ2-1, is KAGVTQTPRYLIKTRGQQVTLSCSPISGHRSVSWYQQTPGQGLQFLFEYFSETQRNKGNFPGRFSGRQFSNSRSEMNVSTLELGDSALYLCASSRTGTSGAHEQFFGPGTRLTVL.

The CDR3 loop reads CASSHPPQGLGNTIYF. The CDR3 region has the DNA TGTGCCAGCAGTCACCCTCCACAGGGTCTTGGAAACACCATATATTTT. This chain joins TRBV6-2 or TRBV6-3 and TRBJ1-3; D possibly corresponds to TRBD1 (6 bases). Trimming removed 5 bases from V and 3 bases from J, with 17 bases in between. In germline, CDR1 is MNHEY, CDR2 SVGEGT. CDR3 length: 16 residues.

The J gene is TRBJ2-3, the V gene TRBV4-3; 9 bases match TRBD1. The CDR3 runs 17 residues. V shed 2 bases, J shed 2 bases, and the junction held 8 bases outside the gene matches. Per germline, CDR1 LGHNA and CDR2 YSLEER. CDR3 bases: TGCGCCAGCAGCCAATGGGGACAGGGCCGGGCCACAGATACGCAGTATTTT. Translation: CASSQWGQGRATDTQYF.

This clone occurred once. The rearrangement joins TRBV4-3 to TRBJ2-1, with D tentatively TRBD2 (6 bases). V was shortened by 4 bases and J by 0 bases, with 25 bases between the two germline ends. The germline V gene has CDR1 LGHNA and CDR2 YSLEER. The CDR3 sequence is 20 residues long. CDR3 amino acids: CASSLNRDFPFTSSYNEQFF. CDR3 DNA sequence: TGCGCCAGCAGCCTCAACCGGGACTTTCCATTTACAAGCTCCTACAATGAGCAGTTCTTC.

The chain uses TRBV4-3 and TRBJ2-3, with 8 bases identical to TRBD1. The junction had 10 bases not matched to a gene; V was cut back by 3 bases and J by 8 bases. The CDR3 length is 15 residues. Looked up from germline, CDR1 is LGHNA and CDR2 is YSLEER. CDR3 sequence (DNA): TGCGCCAGCAGCCAGCACGGACAGGGAACGGGTACGCAGTATTTT. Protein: CASSQHGQGTGTQYF.

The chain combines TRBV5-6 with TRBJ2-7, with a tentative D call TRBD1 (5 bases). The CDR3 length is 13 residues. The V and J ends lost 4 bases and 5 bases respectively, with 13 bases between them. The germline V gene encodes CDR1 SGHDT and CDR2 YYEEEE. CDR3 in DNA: TGTGCCAGCAGCCCTGGCAGGGATCACGAGCAGTACTTC. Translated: CASSPGRDHEQYF. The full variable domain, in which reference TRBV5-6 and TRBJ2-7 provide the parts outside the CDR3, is DAGVTQSPTHLIKTRGQQVTLRCSPKSGHDTVSWYQQALGQGPQFIFQYYEEEERQRGNFPDRFSGHQFPNYSSELNVNALLLGDSALYLCASSPGRDHEQYFGPGTRLTVT.

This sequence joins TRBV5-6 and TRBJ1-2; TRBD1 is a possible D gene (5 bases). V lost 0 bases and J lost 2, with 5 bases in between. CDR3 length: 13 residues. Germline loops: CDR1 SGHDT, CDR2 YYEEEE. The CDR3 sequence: CASSLGQNYGYTF. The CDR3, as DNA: TGTGCCAGCAGCTTGGGACAGAACTATGGCTACACCTTC.

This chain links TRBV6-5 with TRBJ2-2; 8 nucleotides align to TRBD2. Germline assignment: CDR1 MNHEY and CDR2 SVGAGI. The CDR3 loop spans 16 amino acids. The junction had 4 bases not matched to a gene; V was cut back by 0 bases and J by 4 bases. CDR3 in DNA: TGTGCCAGCAGTTACTCTAGCGGGGCGTTCACCGGGGAGCTGTTTTTT. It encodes CASSYSSGAFTGELFF.

The CDR3 sequence: CSVGGTRHPEAFF. The CDR3 DNA is TGCAGCGTTGGTGGTACGAGGCATCCTGAAGCTTTCTTT. The genes are TRBV29-1 and TRBJ1-1, with D uncertain. The CDR3 runs to 13 residues. V dropped 4 bases and J dropped 6 bases, with 15 bases sitting between them. Germline-derived CDR1 and CDR2 are SQVTM and ANQGSEA.